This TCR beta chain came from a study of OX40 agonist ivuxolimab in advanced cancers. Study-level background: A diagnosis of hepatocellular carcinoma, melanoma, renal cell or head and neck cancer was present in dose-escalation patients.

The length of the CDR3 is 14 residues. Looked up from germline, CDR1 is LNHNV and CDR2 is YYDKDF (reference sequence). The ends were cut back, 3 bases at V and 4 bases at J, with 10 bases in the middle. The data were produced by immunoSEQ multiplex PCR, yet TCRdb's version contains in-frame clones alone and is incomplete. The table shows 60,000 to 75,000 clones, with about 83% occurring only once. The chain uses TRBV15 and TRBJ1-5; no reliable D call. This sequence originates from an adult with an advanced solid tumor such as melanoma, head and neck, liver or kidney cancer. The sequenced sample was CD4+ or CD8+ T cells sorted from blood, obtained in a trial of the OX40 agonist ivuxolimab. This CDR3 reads CATSSGEKNQPQHF. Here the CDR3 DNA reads TGTGCCACCAGCAGCGGGGAGAAGAATCAGCCCCAGCATTTT. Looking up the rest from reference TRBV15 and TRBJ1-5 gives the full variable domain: DAMVIQNPRYQVTQFGKPVTLSCSQTLNHNVMYWYQQKSSQAPKLLFHYYDKDFNNEADTPDNFQSRRPNTSFCFLDIRSPGLGDTAMYLCATSSGEKNQPQHFGDGTRLSIL.